The clone carrying this T cell receptor beta chain turned up a few times. This CDR3 spans 19 amino acids. Germline V gene lookup returns CDR1 SGHVS and CDR2 FQNEAQ. The V gene end was trimmed by 3 bases and the J gene end by 0 bases; junction bases not matched to a gene: 11. The sample belongs to a study of blood T cell repertoires in COVID-19. For the study at large: Collection of acute and convalescent COVID-19 samples took place in the United States, Italy and Spain. The cDNA or gDNA used as material had been derived from T cells, B-cell-depleted T cells, or PBMCs.

Per the original methods: Estimation of nucleated cell counts was performed using reference gene primer amplification. Sequenced by immunoSEQ multiplex PCR; TCRdb stores in-frame clones only, minus some. The DNA was the basis for D and trimming; V, J and clone size are from that table. This sample has 30,000 to 50,000 clones, with approximately 94% found just once. Sequenced sample: peripheral blood. V usage is TRBV7-8 and J usage is TRBJ2-1; 10 positions match TRBD2. The receptor's source is a human donor with active COVID-19. The donor label of this sample is uncertain. CDR3 region: CASSFSGSGGSLSYNEQFF. The CDR3 DNA reads as TGTGCCAGCAGCTTTTCGGGTAGCGGGGGGTCCCTCTCCTACAATGAGCAGTTCTTC.